Listed here are 18 T cell receptor beta chains from one sample, sequenced in a study of patients and donors after allogeneic stem cell transplantation. TCRdb redid the calling of the RT-PCR reads with MiXCR, one entry per CDR3 protein. The sample lists 10,000 to 12,000 distinct CDR3 sequences; under 25% were seen once. The specimen sequenced was blood, either unsorted or a sorted T cell fraction (not recorded which). The receptors here all came from a human donor who was either an allogeneic HSCT recipient or a stem cell or donor lymphocyte infusion donor (not recorded which). It is not recorded whose cells these are; they may come from a transplant donor.

The chain is built from TRBV30 and TRBJ1-6; TRBD1 might be the D (6 bases). The V gene's germline CDR1 is GTSNPN and CDR2 SVGIG (reference sequence). The CDR3 length is 14 residues. V lost 4 bases and J lost 7, with 14 bases in between. CDR3 residues: CAWTLGHKNSPLHF. The DNA for the CDR3 is TGTGCCTGGACTCTGGGACATAAGAATTCACCCCTCCACTTT.

Ten or more counts support this clonotype. The rearrangement uses TRBV6-5 and TRBJ2-1; D is possibly TRBD2 (6 bases). The CDR3 runs 18 residues. Germline CDR1 is MNHEY and CDR2 is SVGAGI. V lost 2 bases and J 7 bases, leaving 24 bases between the germline ends. The CDR3 spells CASSYRLSWVGGSNEQFF. DNA for the CDR3: TGTGCCAGCAGTTACCGGTTGTCTTGGGTCGGGGGTTCGAATGAGCAGTTCTTC.

This clonotype has a count of ten or more. This chain uses TRBV5-6 with TRBJ1-2; no definite D call. The V end was cut by 1 base, the J end by 0 bases, with 16 bases between. Germline V lookup: CDR1 SGHDT, CDR2 YYEEEE. This CDR3 contains 17 residues. The CDR3 coding sequence is TGTGCCAGCAGCTTGTGGGGTGAGCACCGCCCTAACTATGGCTACACCTTC. Translation gives CASSLWGEHRPNYGYTF.

The chain is built from TRBV2 and TRBJ1-4; 7 positions match TRBD1. Germline values: CDR1 SNHLY, CDR2 FYNNEI. The CDR3 contains 14 residues. Trimming took 5 bases from V and 8 from J; bases not matched to a gene: 8. CDR3 sequence: CASSPTGLREKLFF. CDR3 coding DNA: TGTGCCAGCAGTCCGACAGGGTTAAGGGAAAAACTGTTTTTT. Together with reference TRBV2 and TRBJ1-4, the CDR3 gives the full variable domain: EPEVTQTPSHQVTQMGQEVILRCVPISNHLYFYWYRQILGQKVEFLVSFYNNEISEKSEIFDDQFSVERPDGSNFTLKIRSTKLEDSAMYFCASSPTGLREKLFFGSGTQLSVL.

This clonotype was observed a handful of times. The chain recombines TRBV6-5 with TRBJ1-6; a weak D match, TRBD1 (5 bases). Germline-derived CDR1 and CDR2 are MNHEY and SVGAGI. The V end lost 7 bases, the J end lost 8 bases, and 18 bases lay between the germline ends. The length of the CDR3 is 15 residues. In nucleotides, the CDR3 is TGTGCCAGCACCAACGGGGGGGGATCACATTCACCCCTCCACTTT. It is translated as CASTNGGGSHSPLHF.

The V and J genes are TRBV11-1 and TRBJ2-1; the match to TRBD1 covers 9 bases. This CDR3 comprises 16 residues. The germline gives CDR1 SGHAT, CDR2 FQDESV (reference sequence). Unmatched junction bases numbered 12, after V lost 5 bases and J lost 7 bases. The CDR3 loop reads CASSHPGQGLRNEQFF. In nucleotides, the CDR3 is TGTGCCAGCAGCCACCCGGGACAGGGACTAAGGAATGAGCAGTTCTTC. The full variable domain, in which reference TRBV11-1 and TRBJ2-1 provide the parts outside the CDR3, is EAEVAQSPRYKITEKSQAVAFWCDPISGHATLYWYRQILGQGPELLVQFQDESVVDDSQLPKDRFSAERLKGVDSTLKIQPAELGDSAMYLCASSHPGQGLRNEQFFGPGTRLTVL.

V gene TRBV20-1 combines with J gene TRBJ1-5; perhaps TRBD1 as D (6 bases). Trimming took off 3 bases at V and 4 bases at J, with 16 bases between the two ends. The germline gives CDR1 DFQATT, CDR2 SNEGSKA (reference sequence). The CDR3 runs to 15 residues. The CDR3 sequence: CSASSGGLWNQPQHF. The CDR3 DNA follows: TGCAGTGCTAGTAGTGGGGGGCTCTGGAATCAGCCCCAGCATTTT.

The rearrangement links TRBV12-3 or TRBV12-4 to TRBJ1-1; TRBD1 aligns across 7 bases. This CDR3 region has 14 residues. Germline trimming cut 6 bases from V and 3 bases from J; bases unmatched to any gene: 7. The CDR3 coding sequence is TGTGCCAGCAGCATCGACAGGGTAGACACTGAAGCTTTCTTT. This encodes CASSIDRVDTEAFF.

This clonotype was counted between two and nine times. This chain uses TRBV12-3 or TRBV12-4 with TRBJ1-6; 8 bases agree with TRBD1. The length of the CDR3 is 12 residues. The V and J ends lost 7 bases and 11 bases, in that order; junction bases with no gene match: 4. The CDR3 DNA follows: TGTGCCAGCACGACGACAGGGGCACCCCTCCACTTT. Translation gives CASTTTGAPLHF.

The chain links TRBV18 to TRBJ1-3, with D tentatively TRBD1 (5 bases). Trimming took off 2 bases at V and 5 bases at J, with 10 bases between the two ends. Germline CDR1 is KGHSH and CDR2 is LQKENI. CDR3 length: 14 amino acids. The CDR3 nucleotides are TGTGCCAGCTCACCAGGGGACCTCCGAAACACCATATATTTT. This gives the protein CASSPGDLRNTIYF.

This chain joins TRBV7-3 and TRBJ2-1, with a weak D call TRBD2 (5 bases). Trimming removed 0 bases from V and 4 bases from J, with 19 bases in between. The CDR3 covers 18 residues. In germline, CDR1 is SGHTA, CDR2 FQGTGA. This chain's CDR3 is CASSLTPPAEGFYNEQFF. Here the CDR3 DNA reads TGTGCCAGCAGCTTAACACCCCCGGCTGAGGGTTTTTACAATGAGCAGTTCTTC. The whole variable domain, filled in from reference TRBV7-3 and TRBJ2-1, reads GAGVSQTPSNKVTEKGKYVELRCDPISGHTALYWYRQSLGQGPEFLIYFQGTGAADDSGLPNDRFFAVRPEGSVSTLKIQRTERGDSAVYLCASSLTPPAEGFYNEQFFGPGTRLTVL.

CDR3 nucleotide sequence: TGTGCCAGCAGCTTAGTGGAGGGCCAGCCCCAGCATTTT. This translates into CASSLVEGQPQHF. V usage is TRBV7-8 and J usage is TRBJ1-5; no firm D call. V gave up 1 base and J gave up 7 bases, with 8 bases separating them. The CDR3 spans 13 residues. Germline CDR1 SGHVS, CDR2 FQNEAQ.

The chain combines TRBV5-1 with TRBJ2-3, with D possibly TRBD1 on 7 matching bases. Germline V CDR1 and CDR2: SGHRS, YFSETQ. The germline V and J ends were trimmed by 4 bases and 6 bases, with 15 bases remaining between them. CDR3 length: 14 amino acids. The CDR3 sequence is CASSGGTVGDTQYF. DNA of the CDR3: TGCGCCAGCAGCGGAGGGACAGTTGGCGATACGCAGTATTTT.

By proportion, this clonotype is large. The chain joins TRBV5-4 to TRBJ2-4, with 8 nucleotides matching TRBD1. The trim removed 3 bases at V and 7 bases at J, leaving 3 bases unmatched. CDR3 length: 13 residues. Germline-derived CDR1 and CDR2 are SGHNT and YYREEE (reference sequence). CDR3 in DNA: TGTGCCAGCAGCTCGACAGGGGAGAACATTCAGTACTTC. This sequence encodes CASSSTGENIQYF.

This clonotype was counted many times. The gene calls are TRBV6-5 and TRBJ2-1; 9 nucleotides agree with TRBD1. CDR1 is MNHEY and CDR2 is SVGAGI in the germline V gene. V lost 6 bases, J lost 7 bases, and 4 bases stayed unmatched. The CDR3 runs 13 residues. The CDR3 DNA reads as TGTGCCAGCAGGGTAGACAGGGGGAATGAGCAGTTCTTC. It translates to CASRVDRGNEQFF.

The chain uses TRBV6-7 and TRBJ1-5, with D maybe TRBD1 (5 bases). TRBV6-7 is an ORF, with its function uncertain. The V gene lost 4 bases and the J gene lost 0 bases, with 13 bases spanning the gap. The CDR3 runs 16 residues. The CDR3 DNA is TGTGCCAGCAGTTGCGGGGCGGTAAATAGCAATCAGCCCCAGCATTTT. Its protein is CASSCGAVNSNQPQHF.

Details on this clonotype: Being one base from a much bigger clone, this may be a read error. The chain is built from TRBV10-3 and TRBJ2-2; possibly TRBD2 for D (5 bases). CDR1 and CDR2 from the germline V gene are ENHRY and SYGVKD. The CDR3 has 13 residues. The CDR3 reads CAIGEGNTGELFF. The DNA of the CDR3 is TGTGCCATCGGTGAGGGGAACACCGGGGAGCTGTTTTTT.

This clonotype has a handful of counts. V gene TRBV6-1 combines with J gene TRBJ1-1; 8 nucleotides match TRBD1. After removal of 6 bases from V and 3 bases from J, the junction contained 3 bases not matched to a gene. The CDR3 has 13 amino acids. Germline V gene lookup returns CDR1 MNHNS and CDR2 SASEGT. The CDR3 DNA reads as TGTGCCAGCAGGGACAGGGAGCACACTGAAGCTTTCTTT. This gives the protein CASRDREHTEAFF.